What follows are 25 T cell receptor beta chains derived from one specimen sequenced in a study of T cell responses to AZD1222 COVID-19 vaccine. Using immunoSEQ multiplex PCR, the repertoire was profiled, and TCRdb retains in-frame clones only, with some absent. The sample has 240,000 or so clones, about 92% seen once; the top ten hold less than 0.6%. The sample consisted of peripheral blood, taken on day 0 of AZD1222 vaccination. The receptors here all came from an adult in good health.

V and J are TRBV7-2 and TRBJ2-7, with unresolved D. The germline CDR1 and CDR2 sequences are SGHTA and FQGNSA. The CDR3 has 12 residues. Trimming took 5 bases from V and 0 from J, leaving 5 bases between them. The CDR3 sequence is CASSLNSYEQYF. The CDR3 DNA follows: TGTGCCAGCAGCCTGAACTCCTACGAGCAGTACTTC.

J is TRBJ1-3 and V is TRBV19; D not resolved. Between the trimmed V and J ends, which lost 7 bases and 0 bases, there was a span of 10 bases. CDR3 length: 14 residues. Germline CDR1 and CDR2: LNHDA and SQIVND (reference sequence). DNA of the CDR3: TGTGCCAGTACCAACCGATACTCTGGAAACACCATATATTTT. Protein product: CASTNRYSGNTIYF.

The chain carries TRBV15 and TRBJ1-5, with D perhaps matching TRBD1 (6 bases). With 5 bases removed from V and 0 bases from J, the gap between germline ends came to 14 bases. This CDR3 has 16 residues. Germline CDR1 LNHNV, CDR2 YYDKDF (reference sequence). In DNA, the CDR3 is TGTGCCACCAGCTCCGCGGACAGCGATAGCAATCAGCCCCAGCATTTT. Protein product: CATSSADSDSNQPQHF.

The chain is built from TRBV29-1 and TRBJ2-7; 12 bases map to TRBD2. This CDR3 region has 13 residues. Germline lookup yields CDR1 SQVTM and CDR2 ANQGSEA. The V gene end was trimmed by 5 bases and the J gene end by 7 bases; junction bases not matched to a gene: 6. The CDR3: CSVSSGRAGEQYF. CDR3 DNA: TGCAGCGTTTCTAGCGGGAGGGCCGGGGAGCAGTACTTC.

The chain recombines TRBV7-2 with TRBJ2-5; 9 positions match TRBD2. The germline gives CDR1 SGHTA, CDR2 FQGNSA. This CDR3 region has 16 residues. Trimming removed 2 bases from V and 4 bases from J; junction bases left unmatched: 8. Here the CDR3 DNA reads TGTGCCAGCAGCTTAAGCCCTAGCGGGATCCGAGAGACCCAGTACTTC. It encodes CASSLSPSGIRETQYF.

The CDR3 DNA reads as TGTGCCAGCAGCCGGGGACGTGGGACTAGCGGGAGGAACGAGCAGTACTTC. This encodes CASSRGRGTSGRNEQYF. The rearrangement uses TRBV7-9 and TRBJ2-7; 15 bases map to TRBD2. This CDR3 region has 17 residues. V was clipped by 5 bases and J by 5 bases; unmatched bases: 10. The germline CDR1 and CDR2 sequences are SEHNR and FQNEAQ (reference sequence).

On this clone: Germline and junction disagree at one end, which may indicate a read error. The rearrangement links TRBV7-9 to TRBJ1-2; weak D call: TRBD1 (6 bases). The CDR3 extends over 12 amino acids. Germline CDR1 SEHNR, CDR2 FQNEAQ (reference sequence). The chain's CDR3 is CASSYQGGPPGF. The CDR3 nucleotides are TGTGCCAGCAGCTATCAAGGGGGACCCCCGGGTTTC.

This CDR3 is CATSGGYEQYF. The CDR3 nucleotides are TGTGCCACCAGTGGGGGCTACGAGCAGTACTTC. This rearrangement joins TRBV24-1 to TRBJ2-7; D call uncertain. The V gene's germline CDR1 is KGHDR and CDR2 SFDVKD. The CDR3 runs 11 residues. The V and J ends lost 5 bases and 3 bases respectively, with 4 bases between them.

The CDR3 DNA reads as TGTGCCAGCAGCCCCAGGCAGGGAAACACCATATATTTT. This encodes CASSPRQGNTIYF. The genes are TRBV3-1 (or the pseudogene TRBV3-2) and TRBJ1-3; D unclear. Germline CDR1 reads LGHDT; CDR2 reads YNNKEL (reference sequence). The CDR3 length is 13 residues. With 4 bases removed from V and 4 bases from J, the gap between germline ends came to 8 bases.

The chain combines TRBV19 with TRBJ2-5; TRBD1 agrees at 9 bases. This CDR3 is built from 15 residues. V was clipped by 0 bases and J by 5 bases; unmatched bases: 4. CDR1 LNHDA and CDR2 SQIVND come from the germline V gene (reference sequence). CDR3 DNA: TGTGCCAGTAGTATAGAGACAGGGGGGTATGAGACCCAGTACTTC. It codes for CASSIETGGYETQYF.

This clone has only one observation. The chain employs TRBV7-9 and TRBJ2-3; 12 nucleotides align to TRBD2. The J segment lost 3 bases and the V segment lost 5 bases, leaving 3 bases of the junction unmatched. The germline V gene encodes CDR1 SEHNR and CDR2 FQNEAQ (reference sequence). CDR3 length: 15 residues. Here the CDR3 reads CASSTTSGSTDTQYF. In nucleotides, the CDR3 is TGTGCCAGCAGCACGACTAGCGGGAGTACAGATACGCAGTATTTT.

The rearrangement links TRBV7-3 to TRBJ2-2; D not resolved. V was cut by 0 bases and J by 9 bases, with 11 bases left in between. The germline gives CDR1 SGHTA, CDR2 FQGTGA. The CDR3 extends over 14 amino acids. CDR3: CASSLTPVGRELFF. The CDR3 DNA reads TGTGCCAGCAGCTTAACTCCGGTTGGGAGGGAGCTGTTTTTT.

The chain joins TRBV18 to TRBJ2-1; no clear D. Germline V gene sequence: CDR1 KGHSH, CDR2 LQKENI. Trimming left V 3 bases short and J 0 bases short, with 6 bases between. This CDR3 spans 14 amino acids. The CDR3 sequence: CASSPSSSYNEQFF. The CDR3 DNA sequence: TGTGCCAGCTCACCCTCCAGCTCCTACAATGAGCAGTTCTTC.

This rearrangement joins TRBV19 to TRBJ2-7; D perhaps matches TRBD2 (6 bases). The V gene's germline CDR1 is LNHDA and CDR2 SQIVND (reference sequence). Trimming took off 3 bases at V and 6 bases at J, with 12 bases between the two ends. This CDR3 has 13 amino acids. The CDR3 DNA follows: TGTGCCAGTAGTATCGGAGGGTTCGGCGAGCAGTACTTC. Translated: CASSIGGFGEQYF.

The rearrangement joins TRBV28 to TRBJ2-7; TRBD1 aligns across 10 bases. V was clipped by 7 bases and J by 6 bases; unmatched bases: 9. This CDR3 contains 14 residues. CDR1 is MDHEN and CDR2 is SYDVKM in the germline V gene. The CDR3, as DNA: TGTGCCAGCACCAAGTGGGGACAGGGGAGCGAGCAGTACTTC. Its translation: CASTKWGQGSEQYF. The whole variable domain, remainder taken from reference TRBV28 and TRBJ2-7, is DVKVTQSSRYLVKRTGEKVFLECVQDMDHENMFWYRQDPGLGLRLIYFSYDVKMKEKGDIPEGYSVSREKKERFSLILESASTNQTSMYLCASTKWGQGSEQYFGPGTRLTVT.

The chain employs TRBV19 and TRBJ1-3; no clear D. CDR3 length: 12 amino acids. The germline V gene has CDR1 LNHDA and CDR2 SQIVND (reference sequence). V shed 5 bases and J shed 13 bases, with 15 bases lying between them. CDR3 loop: CASSGSPGRIYF. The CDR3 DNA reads TGTGCCAGTAGTGGGTCACCGGGCCGGATATATTTT.

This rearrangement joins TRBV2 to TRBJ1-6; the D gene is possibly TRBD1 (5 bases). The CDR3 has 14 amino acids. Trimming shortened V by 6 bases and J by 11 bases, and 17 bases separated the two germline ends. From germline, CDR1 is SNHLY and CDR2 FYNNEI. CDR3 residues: CASSPRGEAAPLHF. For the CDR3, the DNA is TGTGCCAGCAGCCCCAGAGGGGAGGCGGCACCCCTCCACTTT.

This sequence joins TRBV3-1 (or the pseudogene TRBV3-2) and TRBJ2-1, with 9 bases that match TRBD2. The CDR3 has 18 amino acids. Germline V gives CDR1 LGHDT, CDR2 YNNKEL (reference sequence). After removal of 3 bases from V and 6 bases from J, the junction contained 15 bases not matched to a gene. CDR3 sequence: CASSHGPHGSGGTNEQFF. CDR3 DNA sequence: TGTGCCAGCAGCCATGGCCCCCATGGGAGCGGGGGGACCAATGAGCAGTTCTTC.

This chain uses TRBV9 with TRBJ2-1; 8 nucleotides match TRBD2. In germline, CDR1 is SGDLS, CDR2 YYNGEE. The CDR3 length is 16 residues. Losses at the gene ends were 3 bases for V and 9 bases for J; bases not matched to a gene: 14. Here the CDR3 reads CASSAVSREGGGEQFF. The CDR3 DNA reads TGTGCCAGCAGCGCGGTCAGCCGGGAGGGCGGGGGTGAGCAGTTCTTC.

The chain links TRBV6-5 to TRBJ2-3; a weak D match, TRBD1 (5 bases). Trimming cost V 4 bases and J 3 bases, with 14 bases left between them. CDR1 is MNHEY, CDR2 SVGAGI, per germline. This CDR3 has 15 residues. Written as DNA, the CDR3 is TGTGCCAGCAGTTTCCTTGACAGTAGTACAGATACGCAGTATTTT. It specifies CASSFLDSSTDTQYF.

CDR3: CASSIRTVRDGGTEAFF. DNA for the CDR3: TGTGCCAGTAGTATAAGGACAGTAAGGGACGGCGGCACTGAAGCTTTCTTT. The chain is built from TRBV19 and TRBJ1-1; D is perhaps TRBD1 (6 bases). Germline V CDR1 and CDR2: LNHDA, SQIVND (reference sequence). This CDR3 is 17 amino acids long. The V end lost 2 bases, the J end lost 4 bases, and 20 bases lay between the germline ends.

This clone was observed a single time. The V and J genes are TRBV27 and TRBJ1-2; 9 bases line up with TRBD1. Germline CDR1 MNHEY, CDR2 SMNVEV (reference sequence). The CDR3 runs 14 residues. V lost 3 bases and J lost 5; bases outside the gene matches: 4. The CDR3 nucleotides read TGTGCCAGCAGTTTTACAGGGGGCCGATATGGCTACACCTTC. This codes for CASSFTGGRYGYTF.

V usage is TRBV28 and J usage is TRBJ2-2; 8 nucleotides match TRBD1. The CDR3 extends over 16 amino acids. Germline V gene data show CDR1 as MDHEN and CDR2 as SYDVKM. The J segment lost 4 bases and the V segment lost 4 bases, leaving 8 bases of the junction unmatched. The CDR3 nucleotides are TGTGCCAGCAGTTGCCACCGACAGGGGTGCACCGGGGAGCTGTTTTTT. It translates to CASSCHRQGCTGELFF.

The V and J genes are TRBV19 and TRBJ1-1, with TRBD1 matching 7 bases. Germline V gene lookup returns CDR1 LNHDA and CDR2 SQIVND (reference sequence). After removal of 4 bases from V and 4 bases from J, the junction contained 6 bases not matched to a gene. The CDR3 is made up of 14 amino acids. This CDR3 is CASSKAGGITEAFF. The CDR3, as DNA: TGTGCCAGTAGTAAGGCAGGGGGTATCACTGAAGCTTTCTTT.

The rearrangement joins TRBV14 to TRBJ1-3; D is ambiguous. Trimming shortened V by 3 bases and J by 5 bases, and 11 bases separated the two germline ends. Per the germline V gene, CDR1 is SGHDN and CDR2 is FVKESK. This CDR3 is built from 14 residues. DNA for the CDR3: TGTGCCAGCAGCCATTGGACCGGACGAAACACCATATATTTT. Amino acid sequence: CASSHWTGRNTIYF.